The present T cell receptor beta chain was sequenced within a study of T cell responses to AZD1222 COVID-19 vaccine. Broader study findings: Clonal diversity was possibly underestimated; the donors were predominantly white British and more often female.

Concerning this clone: Its specificity is not known.

Trimming removed 4 bases at V and 4 bases at J, with 14 bases between. Germline V gene data show CDR1 as SGHRS and CDR2 as YFSETQ. CDR3 length: 14 amino acids. The data were produced by immunoSEQ multiplex PCR, yet TCRdb's version contains in-frame clones alone and is incomplete. The table lists some 140,000 clones, around 90% of them singletons. The material was peripheral blood, obtained on day 0 of AZD1222 vaccination. The sequence was obtained from an adult in good health. The chain couples TRBV5-1 to TRBJ1-2, with a possible D match to TRBD1 (6 bases). This CDR3 reads CASSDPGQRYGYTF. CDR3 bases: TGCGCCAGCAGCGACCCCGGACAGCGCTATGGCTACACCTTC.